The entry that follows covers one T cell receptor beta chain sequence. Antigen unknown. At one end, the junction sequence differs from germline, possibly due to a read error. The data belong to a study of cytomegalovirus exposure and HLA in healthy donors. Overall study results and limits: Data from an earlier analysis indicated that most TCR beta V segments were productive either about 87% or about 30% of the time.

This CDR3 contains 13 residues. The germline V gene encodes CDR1 SEHNR and CDR2 FQNEAQ (reference sequence). The study ran its PCR with 60 Vbeta and 13 Jbeta primers. Sequencing used immunoSEQ multiplex PCR; TCRdb keeps in-frame clones, though not all of them. The sample shows about 190,000 clones, roughly 74% of them seen only once. The chain employs TRBV7-9 and TRBJ2-5; weak D call: TRBD2 (6 bases). The source of this sequence is a woman aged 30 to 39 in good health and CMV-seropositive. Material for sequencing was PBMCs. In DNA, the CDR3 is TGTTCCAGCAGCCTCGCGCGGGGAGAGACCCAGTACTTC. This translates into CSSSLARGETQYF.